Listed below are T cell receptor beta chains from one sample, sequenced in a study of OX40 agonist ivuxolimab in advanced cancers. Produced via immunoSEQ multiplex PCR; TCRdb's table is partial and in-frame only. In the table there are about 48,000 clones, roughly 87% of which are singletons. Sequenced material: CD4+ or CD8+ T cells sorted from blood, taken in a trial of the OX40 agonist ivuxolimab. The receptor source for this set is an adult with an advanced solid tumor such as melanoma, head and neck, liver or kidney cancer. Both conserved end residues are trimmed from each CDR3. The order of the fields is J gene, clone size, V gene, CDR3 protein. Clone size, where shown, is once, few, many, or a class for clones that have expanded.

J gene: TRBJ2-3; clone size: NA; V gene: TRBV5-6; CDR3 protein: ASSLEGLAATDTQY
J gene: TRBJ2-2; clone size: NA; V gene: TRBV19; CDR3 protein: ASSILSVTGELF
J gene: TRBJ2-1; clone size: NA; V gene: TRBV7-2; CDR3 protein: ASSLADEQF
J gene: TRBJ2-5; clone size: NA; V gene: TRBV28; CDR3 protein: ASSFRRGPETQY
J gene: TRBJ2-1; clone size: NA; V gene: TRBV9; CDR3 protein: ASSFHPGQGADEQF
J gene: TRBJ2-1; clone size: NA; V gene: TRBV7-9; CDR3 protein: ASSQGLAGGPSYNEQF
J gene: TRBJ1-1; clone size: NA; V gene: TRBV6-1; CDR3 protein: ASRIQGRGAEAF
J gene: TRBJ1-1; clone size: NA; V gene: TRBV10-3; CDR3 protein: AISESLGGYTEAF
J gene: TRBJ1-3; clone size: NA; V gene: TRBV19; CDR3 protein: ASSLNQALISGNTIY
J gene: TRBJ2-1; clone size: NA; V gene: TRBV7-3; CDR3 protein: ASSSRPGLLRDEQF
J gene: TRBJ1-3; clone size: NA; V gene: TRBV10-3; CDR3 protein: AISEEPSGNTIY
J gene: TRBJ2-7; clone size: NA; V gene: TRBV30; CDR3 protein: AWSGGQGAYEQY
J gene: TRBJ1-6; clone size: NA; V gene: TRBV28; CDR3 protein: ASSPSSYNSPLH
J gene: TRBJ2-1; clone size: NA; V gene: TRBV29-1; CDR3 protein: SVEDERGSYNEQF
J gene: TRBJ2-1; clone size: NA; V gene: TRBV19; CDR3 protein: ASSKDITYNEQF
J gene: TRBJ2-1; clone size: NA; V gene: TRBV9; CDR3 protein: ASSALAEPTYNEQF
J gene: TRBJ1-6; clone size: NA; V gene: TRBV27; CDR3 protein: ASSWDNGGPLH
J gene: TRBJ2-2; clone size: NA; V gene: TRBV2; CDR3 protein: ASRVIQNTGELF
J gene: TRBJ2-5; clone size: NA; V gene: TRBV6-1; CDR3 protein: ASSARRGREQETQY
J gene: TRBJ1-6; clone size: NA; V gene: TRBV9; CDR3 protein: ASSVADAGIYNSPLH
J gene: TRBJ2-7; clone size: NA; V gene: TRBV29-1; CDR3 protein: SVVGDSYEQY
J gene: TRBJ1-1; clone size: NA; V gene: TRBV4-3; CDR3 protein: ASSPGGTEAF
J gene: TRBJ2-1; clone size: NA; V gene: TRBV9; CDR3 protein: ASSVVASGEQF
J gene: TRBJ1-2; clone size: NA; V gene: TRBV13; CDR3 protein: ASSFRRGEDYGYT
J gene: TRBJ2-1; clone size: NA; V gene: TRBV9; CDR3 protein: ASSVSSQGWPQLF
J gene: TRBJ2-1; clone size: few; V gene: TRBV19; CDR3 protein: ASSTQDSPYNEQF
J gene: TRBJ2-1; clone size: NA; V gene: TRBV4-1; CDR3 protein: ASSQVRQEQF
J gene: TRBJ2-2; clone size: NA; V gene: TRBV29-1; CDR3 protein: SAGEGTGELF
J gene: TRBJ1-1; clone size: NA; V gene: TRBV7-2; CDR3 protein: ASSFDGAEAF
J gene: TRBJ2-5; clone size: NA; V gene: TRBV7-9; CDR3 protein: ASRSTGVGETQY
J gene: TRBJ2-1; clone size: NA; V gene: TRBV6-6; CDR3 protein: ASRGLANNEQF
J gene: TRBJ2-7; clone size: once; V gene: TRBV19; CDR3 protein: ASSPFGTGAEQY
J gene: TRBJ1-4; clone size: NA; V gene: TRBV28; CDR3 protein: ASSVYSGASNEKLF
J gene: TRBJ1-5; clone size: NA; V gene: TRBV7-9; CDR3 protein: ASSTEGSNQPQH
J gene: TRBJ1-2; clone size: NA; V gene: TRBV21-1; CDR3 protein: ASSMDRGRNYGYT
J gene: TRBJ1-4; clone size: NA; V gene: TRBV7-9; CDR3 protein: ALMGGDEKLF
J gene: TRBJ2-2; clone size: NA; V gene: TRBV9; CDR3 protein: ASSENTGELF
J gene: TRBJ2-7; clone size: NA; V gene: TRBV27; CDR3 protein: ASSLGGRIHEQY
J gene: TRBJ1-5; clone size: NA; V gene: TRBV5-6; CDR3 protein: ASSLSQGRQPQH
J gene: TRBJ2-7; clone size: NA; V gene: TRBV4-1; CDR3 protein: ASSPTRMGTYEQY
J gene: TRBJ2-1; clone size: NA; V gene: TRBV6-1; CDR3 protein: ASSEAGGTYNEQF
J gene: TRBJ1-1; clone size: once; V gene: TRBV9; CDR3 protein: ASSVATGTEAF